A single T cell receptor (beta chain) is shown here with its context. The target of this receptor is not known. No base-level quality is on record; no much larger clone is a single base apart. In total, about 650 healthy bone marrow donors made up the cohort. At the time of sampling, all cohort members were nominally healthy, though unrecorded immune exposures were likely present. The donor tested CMV seronegative and was one of the 352 seronegative cohort members. A peripheral blood sample was provided by each donor, and peripheral blood mononuclear cells were used for TCR beta sequencing. Genomic DNA extraction from the blood cell samples was performed with the Qiagen DNeasy Blood Extraction Kit. This record comes from a study of cytomegalovirus exposure and HLA in healthy donors (dated by TCRdb to about 2017). At the level of the whole study: In an earlier analysis of under 750 of the donors, 250 to 350 Gb of sequence data and 90 million to 130 million unique TCR beta sequences from approximately 180 million T cells were reported. The study combined high-throughput TCR immunosequencing, statistical association of individual TCRs with disease status, and machine learning to predict cytomegalovirus infection status. Of the approximately 400 genotyped donors, approximately 83% fell in the genetic ancestry cluster associated with self-reported Caucasian donors. All discovery cohort repertoires had been generated using a single sequencing platform. Genome-wide SNP genotypes for about 65% of the 666 donors were used in a later genetic analysis, which treated that subset as a discovery cohort. An earlier analysis of 500 to 650 of the donors applied high-throughput TCR beta sequencing to assess whether each TCR beta V gene segment acted as functional or pseudogenic. Rather than drawing on any new phenotypic data, the later analysis identified candidate immune exposures from TCR beta sequences and the way those sequences occurred across donors. The study profiled the T cell repertoires of 500 to 800 subjects by immunosequencing and related them to cytomegalovirus serostatus. Alongside the repertoire data, information on donor age, sex, ethnicity and CMV serostatus was compiled. The study aimed to test whether signatures of past pathogen exposure could be identified by cataloging public T cell receptors. Roughly 290 gigabases of sequencing data and 70 million to 95 million unique TCR sequences made up an early release that covered approximately 700 HLA-typed donors. Typing coverage differed by locus: A, B, C, DRB1 and DQB1 were typed in roughly 620-630 donors, DQA1 in about 500, DPA1 in approximately 610, and DPB1 in approximately 450. Class I and class II HLA loci were covered by the typing at four-digit resolution. A handful of DR-DQ haplotypes were handled as single units for association and clustering because linkage in the cohort was strong. In a later analysis, previously published TCR beta repertoires from 670 or so donors were re-analyzed and high-resolution HLA genotyping was added so that TCR occurrence patterns could be studied. A separate validation cohort of approximately 130 different subjects was used in addition to the approximately 700-subject first cohort. Among around 400 genotyped donors of the cohort, an average of approximately 240,000 unique TCR beta nucleotide sequences were sequenced per donor, around a sixth of them non-productive. Study-level results and caveats: In vitro tests confirmed that a few of the cytomegalovirus-associated TCR beta chains recognize cytomegalovirus antigens. Assigning TCR associations to individual alleles was difficult when HLA alleles, especially DR and DQ, strongly co-occurred. The 87-base-pair reads could not distinguish some IMGT-functional V segments, including TRBV6-2 and TRBV6-3, so those segments were excluded. Presence/absence analyses assumed roughly uniform sequencing depth across donors, an assumption that may not hold. While some public TCRs were present in many individuals, most TCR sequences turned up only very rarely across donors. A later analysis found that HLA-associated TCR beta chains were more clonally expanded and had lower generation probabilities than equally common non-associated chains. Because HLA typing was unavailable for some donors at each locus, only the typed subset was used in association tests. A cluster of highly shared sequence variants was judged likely to represent a technical artifact of the sequencing pipeline. Linkage disequilibrium might explain the correlated functional status among segregating V segments, but an unknown experimental factor could not be ruled out. The cohort was sequenced for TCR beta chains only, and without alpha or paired-chain data the features that could be detected were limited. In an earlier analysis of more than 450 of the donors, most TCR beta V segments were observed in productive rearrangements about 87% or about 30% of the time, broadly matching IMGT annotations. Specific HLA alleles were associated with 15,000 to 20,000 TCR beta sequences at a false discovery rate of 0.05 in a later analysis. In both the original and validation cohorts, the classifier was reported to diagnose cytomegalovirus status with high specificity and sensitivity. According to a later analysis, TCR association rates differed among HLA loci, with DRB1 alleles showing the most associated TCRs and HLA-C alleles showing the fewest. A later analysis found that most CMV-associated TCR beta chains appeared HLA-restricted, with HLA associations seemingly driven largely by CMV exposure. The earlier analysis of 450 to 700 of the donors excluded around 17 rarely observed V segments, including chromosome 9 orphons, because counts were too low. According to the authors, the approach could potentially be generalized to other disease states and immunological phenotypes. Compared with the roughly 670-donor mean, donors in an Asian-associated ancestry cluster had fewer N-insertions in productive TCRs, according to a later genetic analysis. The study listed 164 TCR beta chains as associated with cytomegalovirus. A later genetic analysis associated a missense DCLRE1C variant with V-gene and J-gene trimming of TCR beta chains, and an independent cohort replicated the association. Several of the top co-occurrence clusters appeared to be linked to parvovirus B19, influenza, CMV and Epstein-Barr virus, according to a later analysis. Immune exposure information for the cohort was limited to CMV serostatus. A further reported finding was that TCR beta sequences accurately predicted the HLA-A and HLA-B alleles for most subjects in the first cohort.

Library construction relied on the immunoSEQ multiplex PCR assay. For the multiplex PCR, a mixture combining 60 forward primers for TCR Vbeta segments and 13 reverse primers for TCR Jbeta segments was used. Amplification of the CDR3 region of rearranged TCR beta genes was performed with a multiplex PCR assay on genomic DNA. Amplified TCR beta libraries were sequenced as 87-base-pair reads on the Illumina HiSeq System. From the authors' description of their analysis: Across the roughly 670 repertoires, a later analysis counted approximately 75 million unique TCR beta chains, roughly 11 million of which were shared by at least two donors. Raw reads were error-corrected and collapsed into unique sequences by a nearest-neighbor algorithm in which closely related sequences were merged to remove PCR and sequencing errors. CDR3 sequences were aligned to IMGT reference sequences to assign V, D and J gene segments. Each retained sequence needed at least a six-nucleotide match to both a V gene segment and a J gene segment. Rearrangements were called productive when the CDR3 lacked stop codons and stayed in frame with V and J; all others were non-productive. CDR3 was defined according to IMGT convention as the region running from the second conserved V-encoded cysteine to the conserved J-encoded phenylalanine. The earlier analysis of some 600 of the donors excluded sequences that lacked an unambiguous match to a single V gene segment. In an earlier analysis of approximately 560 of the donors, a V segment was called functional when productive rearrangements were above 56.7%, and segregating when the standard deviation between donors exceeded 5%. A statistical classification framework was developed to diagnose cytomegalovirus status using the catalog of TCR beta chain sequences. In a later analysis, TCR nucleotide sequences were compared against IMGT/GENE-DB human TR gene sequences so that V and J genes could be assigned. A later analysis assigned CDR3 sequences and most-parsimonious VDJ recombination scenarios with the TCRdist pipeline. A later analysis defined each TCR beta chain by its CDR3 amino acid sequence plus V-gene family, and excluded reads lacking a unique V-gene family. As a way to deal with suspected cross-contamination and a sequencing artifact, a later analysis dropped 592 nucleotide sequences that were highly shared and had low generation probability. For each public chain, a later analysis derived a clonal expansion index from normalized ranks of inferred template counts within each repertoire. In a later analysis, generation probabilities were computed with a VDJ recombination model fitted to out-of-frame rearrangements, and the resulting probabilities were checked against IGoR. In a later analysis, hypergeometric tests were used to score TCR-TCR, TCR-HLA and TCR-CMV co-occurrence, with a repertoire-size bias correction applied to TCR pairs. False discovery rates were estimated in a later analysis by permuting HLA or CMV assignments 20 times. A later analysis grouped co-occurring TCRs with DBSCAN, adding TCRdist sequence similarity when clustering within HLA-allele-positive subsets. Co-occurrence clustering excluded repertoires with fewer than 30,000 or more than 120,000 public chains, plus five with anomalous nucleotide sharing. This immuneACCESS table, as held by TCRdb, lists in-frame sequences with V and J called but not all clones. Of the missing ones, under half trace to an unresolved V gene in checked studies; the others have no known cause. D and trimming come from the DNA, and the V and J calls and clone size come from that table. The sample table contains about 89,000 clones; only one count was recorded for approximately 77% of them. The leading ten clones occupy roughly 3.5% of the sample.

Counted from cysteine to phenylalanine, this CDR3 has 12 amino acids. CDR3 DNA is the only sequence kept; it has 36 bases, read in frame from the first base. At the junction V is shortened by 8 bases and J by 3 bases, with 11 bases in between. In the germline V gene, CDR1 corresponds to MDHEN and CDR2 to SYDVKM. Sequenced sample: PBMCs. In this chain, TRBV28 is recombined with TRBJ2-7; possibly the D gene is TRBD2, per 5 matching bases. The TCR originated in a man aged 25 to 45 in good health and CMV-seronegative. The CDR3 in this case is CASSRAGYEQYF. The sequenced DNA: TGTGCCAGCTCCCGGGCGGGCTACGAGCAGTACTTC.